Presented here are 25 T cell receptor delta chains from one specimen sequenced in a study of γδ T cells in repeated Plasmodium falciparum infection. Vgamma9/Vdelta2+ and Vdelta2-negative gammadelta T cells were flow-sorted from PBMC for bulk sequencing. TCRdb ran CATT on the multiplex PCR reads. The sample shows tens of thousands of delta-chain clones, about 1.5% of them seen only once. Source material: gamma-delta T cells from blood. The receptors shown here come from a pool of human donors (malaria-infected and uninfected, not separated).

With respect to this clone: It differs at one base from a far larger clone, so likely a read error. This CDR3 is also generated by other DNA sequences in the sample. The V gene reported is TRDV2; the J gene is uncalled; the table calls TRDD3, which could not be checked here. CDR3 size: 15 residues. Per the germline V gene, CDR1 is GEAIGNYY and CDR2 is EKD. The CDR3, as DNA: TGTGCCTGGGCCTACGGAGGGTCGTACACCGATAAGCTCATCTTT. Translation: CAWAYGGSYTDKLIF.

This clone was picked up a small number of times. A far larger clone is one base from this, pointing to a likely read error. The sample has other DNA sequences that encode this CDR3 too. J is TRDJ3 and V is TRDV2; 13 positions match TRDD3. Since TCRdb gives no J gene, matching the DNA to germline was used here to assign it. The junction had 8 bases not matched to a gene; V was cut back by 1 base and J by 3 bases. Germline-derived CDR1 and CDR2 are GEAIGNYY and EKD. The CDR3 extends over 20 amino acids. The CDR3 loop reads CACDTFNWGIRDWDTRQMFF. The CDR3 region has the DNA TGTGCCTGTGACACTTTTAACTGGGGGATACGCGACTGGGACACCCGACAGATGTTTTTC.

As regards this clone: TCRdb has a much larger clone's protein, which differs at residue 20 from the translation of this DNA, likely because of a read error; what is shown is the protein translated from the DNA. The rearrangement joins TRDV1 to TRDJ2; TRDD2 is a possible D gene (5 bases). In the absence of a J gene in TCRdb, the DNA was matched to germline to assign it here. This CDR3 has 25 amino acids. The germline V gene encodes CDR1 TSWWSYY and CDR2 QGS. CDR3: CALGEPYPSPIPTSPAPHLAAQLFF. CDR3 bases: TGTGCTCTTGGGGAACCCTACCCATCTCCAATTCCGACATCTCCGGCCCCCCATTTGGCAGCACAACTCTTCTTT.

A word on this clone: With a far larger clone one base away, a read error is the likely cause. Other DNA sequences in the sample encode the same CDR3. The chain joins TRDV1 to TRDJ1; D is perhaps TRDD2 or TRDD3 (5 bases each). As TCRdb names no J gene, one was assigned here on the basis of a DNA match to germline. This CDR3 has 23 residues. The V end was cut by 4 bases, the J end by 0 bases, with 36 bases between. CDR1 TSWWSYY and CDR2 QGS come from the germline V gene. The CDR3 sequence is CALGGRPSYLLAYRGGYTDKLIF. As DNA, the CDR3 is TGTGCTCTTGGGGGACGGCCCTCCTATCTCCTGGCATACCGGGGGGGGTACACCGATAAACTCATCTTT.

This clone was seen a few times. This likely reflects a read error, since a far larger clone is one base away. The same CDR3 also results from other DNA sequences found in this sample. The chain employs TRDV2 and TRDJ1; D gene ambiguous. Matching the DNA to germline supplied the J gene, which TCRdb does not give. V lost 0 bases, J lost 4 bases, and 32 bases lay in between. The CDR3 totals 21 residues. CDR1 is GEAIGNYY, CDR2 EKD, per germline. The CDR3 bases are TGTGCCTGTGACACCGTTCAAGGAGCTAAAAATTTCCAGGGCGAGGGCGATAAACTCATCTTT. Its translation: CACDTVQGAKNFQGEGDKLIF.

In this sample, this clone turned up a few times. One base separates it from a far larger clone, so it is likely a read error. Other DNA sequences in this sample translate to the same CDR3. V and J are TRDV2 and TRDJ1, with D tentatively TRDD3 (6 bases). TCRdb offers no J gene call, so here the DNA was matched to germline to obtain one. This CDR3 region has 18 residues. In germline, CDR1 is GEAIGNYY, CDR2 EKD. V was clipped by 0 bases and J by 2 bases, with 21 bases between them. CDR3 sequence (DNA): TGTGCCTGTGACACCGGTATTGGGACGAGGATACAAACCGATAAACTCATCTTT. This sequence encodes CACDTGIGTRIQTDKLIF.

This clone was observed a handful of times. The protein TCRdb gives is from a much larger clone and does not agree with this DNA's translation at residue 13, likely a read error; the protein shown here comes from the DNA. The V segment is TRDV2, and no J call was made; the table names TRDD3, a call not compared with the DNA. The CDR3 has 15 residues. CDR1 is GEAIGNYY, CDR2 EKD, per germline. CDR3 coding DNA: TGTGCCTGTGACCCCCTGGGGAGCGGACGCGATAAACGCATCTTT. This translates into CACDPLGSGRDKRIF.

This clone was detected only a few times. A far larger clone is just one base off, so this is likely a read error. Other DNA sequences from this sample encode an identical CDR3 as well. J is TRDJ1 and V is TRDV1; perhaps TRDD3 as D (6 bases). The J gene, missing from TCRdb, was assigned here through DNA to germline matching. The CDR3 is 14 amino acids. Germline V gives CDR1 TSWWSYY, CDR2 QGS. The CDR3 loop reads CALGDGTRSDKLIF. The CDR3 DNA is TGTGCTCTCGGGGATGGGACTAGGTCCGATAAACTCATCTTT.

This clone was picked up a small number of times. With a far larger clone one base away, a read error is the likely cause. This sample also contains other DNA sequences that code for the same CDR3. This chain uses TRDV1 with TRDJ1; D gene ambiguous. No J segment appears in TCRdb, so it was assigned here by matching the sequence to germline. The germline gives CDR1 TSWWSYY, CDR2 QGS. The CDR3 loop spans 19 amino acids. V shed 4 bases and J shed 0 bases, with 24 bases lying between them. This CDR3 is CALGGLSRSGALYTDKLIF. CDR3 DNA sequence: TGTGCTCTTGGGGGACTCTCGAGGTCGGGAGCCCTGTACACCGATAAACTCATCTTT.

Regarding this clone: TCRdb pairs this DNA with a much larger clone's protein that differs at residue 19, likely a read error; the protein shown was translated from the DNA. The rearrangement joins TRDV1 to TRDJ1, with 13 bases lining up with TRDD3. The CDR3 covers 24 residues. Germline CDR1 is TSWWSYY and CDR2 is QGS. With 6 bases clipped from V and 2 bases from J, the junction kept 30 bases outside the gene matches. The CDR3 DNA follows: TGTGCTCTTGGCCCAGTGTCGGTTTTAGAAACGGGCTCCGTACTGGGGGATACGACCGATAAACTCATCTTT. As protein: CALGPVSVLETGSVLGDTTDKLIF.

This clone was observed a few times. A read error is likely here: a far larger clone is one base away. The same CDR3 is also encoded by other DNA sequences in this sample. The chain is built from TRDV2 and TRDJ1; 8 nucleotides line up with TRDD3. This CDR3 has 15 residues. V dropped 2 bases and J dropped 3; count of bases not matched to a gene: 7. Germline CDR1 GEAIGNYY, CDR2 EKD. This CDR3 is CACDSLGDTSDKLIF. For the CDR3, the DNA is TGTGCCTGTGACAGTCTAGGGGATACATCCGATAAACTCATCTTT.

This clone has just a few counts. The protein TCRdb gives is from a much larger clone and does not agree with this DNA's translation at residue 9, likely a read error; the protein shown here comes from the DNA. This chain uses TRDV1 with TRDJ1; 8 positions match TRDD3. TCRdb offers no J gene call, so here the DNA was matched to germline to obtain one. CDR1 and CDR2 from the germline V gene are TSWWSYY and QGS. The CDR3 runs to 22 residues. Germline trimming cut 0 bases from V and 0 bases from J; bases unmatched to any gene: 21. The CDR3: CALGELDGPPLTGGPYTDKLIF. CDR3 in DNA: TGTGCTCTTGGGGAACTAGACGGCCCTCCCCTTACTGGGGGCCCGTACACCGATAAACTCATCTTT.

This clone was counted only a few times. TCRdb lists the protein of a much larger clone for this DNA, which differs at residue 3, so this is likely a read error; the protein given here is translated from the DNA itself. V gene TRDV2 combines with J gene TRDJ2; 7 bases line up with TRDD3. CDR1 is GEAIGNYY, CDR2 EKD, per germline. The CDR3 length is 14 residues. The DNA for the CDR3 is TGTGCCTTTGACACTTCGGGGAACTGGGGACAACTCTTCTTT. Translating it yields CAFDTSGNWGQLFF.

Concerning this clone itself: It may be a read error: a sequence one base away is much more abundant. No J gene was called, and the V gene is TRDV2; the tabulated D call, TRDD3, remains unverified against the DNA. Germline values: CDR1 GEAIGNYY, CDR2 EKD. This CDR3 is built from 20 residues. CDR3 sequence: CACDTRWGTPSSWDTRQMFF. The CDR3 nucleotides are TGTGCCTGTGACACCCGCTGGGGGACCCCGAGCTCCTGGGACACCCGACAGATGTTCTTC.

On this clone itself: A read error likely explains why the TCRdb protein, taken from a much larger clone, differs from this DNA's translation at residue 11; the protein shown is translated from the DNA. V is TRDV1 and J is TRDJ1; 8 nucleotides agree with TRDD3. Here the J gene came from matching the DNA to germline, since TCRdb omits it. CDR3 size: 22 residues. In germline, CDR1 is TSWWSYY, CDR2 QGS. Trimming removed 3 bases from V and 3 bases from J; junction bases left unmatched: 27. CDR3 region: CALGEPNTARVLGVLLPDKLIF. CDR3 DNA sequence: TGTGCTCTTGGGGAGCCCAATACAGCTCGGGTACTGGGGGTCCTCCTGCCCGATAAACTCATCTTT.

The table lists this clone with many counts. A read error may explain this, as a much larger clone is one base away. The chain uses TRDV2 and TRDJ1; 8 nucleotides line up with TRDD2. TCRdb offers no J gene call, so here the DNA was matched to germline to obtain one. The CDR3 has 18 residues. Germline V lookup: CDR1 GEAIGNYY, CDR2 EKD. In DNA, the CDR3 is TGCGCCTGTGACGGGCTTCCTACCGGGGGGACCGAGACCGATAAACTCATCTTT. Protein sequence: CACDGLPTGGTETDKLIF.

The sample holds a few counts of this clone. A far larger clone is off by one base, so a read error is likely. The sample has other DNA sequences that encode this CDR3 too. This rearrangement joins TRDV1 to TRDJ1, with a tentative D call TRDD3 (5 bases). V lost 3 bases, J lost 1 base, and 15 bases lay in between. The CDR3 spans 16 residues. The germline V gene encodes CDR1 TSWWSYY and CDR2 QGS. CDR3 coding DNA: TGTGCTCTTGGGGACCTGCGAGGGGAAGTCACCGATAAACTCATCTTT. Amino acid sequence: CALGDLRGEVTDKLIF.

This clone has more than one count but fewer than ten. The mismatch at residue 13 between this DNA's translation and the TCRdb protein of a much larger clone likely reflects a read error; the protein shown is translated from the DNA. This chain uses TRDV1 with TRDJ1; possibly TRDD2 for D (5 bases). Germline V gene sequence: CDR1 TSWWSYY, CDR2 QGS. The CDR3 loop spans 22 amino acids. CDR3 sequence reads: CALGDYHRPTYDRTGATNKLIF. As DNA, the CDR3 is TGTGCTCTTGGGGACTACCACCGCCCTACGTACGATCGGACGGGCGCCACCAATAAACTCATCTTT.

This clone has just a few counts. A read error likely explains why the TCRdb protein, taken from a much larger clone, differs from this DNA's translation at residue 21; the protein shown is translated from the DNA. The DNA for the CDR3 is TGTGCTCTTGGGGAACTTGAGTACTGGGGGATCTATAAGGGTCCTCCTGGCGGCGATAAACCCATCTTT. This encodes CALGELEYWGIYKGPPGGDKPIF. V gene TRDV1 was called; the J gene was not; the table assigns TRDD3, which was not confirmed against the DNA. CDR3 size: 23 residues. Germline V gene sequence: CDR1 TSWWSYY, CDR2 QGS.

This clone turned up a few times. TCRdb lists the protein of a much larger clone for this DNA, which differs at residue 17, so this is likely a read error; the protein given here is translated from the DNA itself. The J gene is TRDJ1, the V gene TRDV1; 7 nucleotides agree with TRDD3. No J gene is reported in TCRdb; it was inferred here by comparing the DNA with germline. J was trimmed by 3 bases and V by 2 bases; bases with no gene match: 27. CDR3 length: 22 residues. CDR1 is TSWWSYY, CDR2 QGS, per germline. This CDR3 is CALGEVPTGPLWGSPYADKLIF. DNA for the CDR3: TGTGCTCTTGGGGAAGTCCCTACAGGACCCCTCTGGGGGTCTCCGTACGCCGATAAACTCATCTTT.

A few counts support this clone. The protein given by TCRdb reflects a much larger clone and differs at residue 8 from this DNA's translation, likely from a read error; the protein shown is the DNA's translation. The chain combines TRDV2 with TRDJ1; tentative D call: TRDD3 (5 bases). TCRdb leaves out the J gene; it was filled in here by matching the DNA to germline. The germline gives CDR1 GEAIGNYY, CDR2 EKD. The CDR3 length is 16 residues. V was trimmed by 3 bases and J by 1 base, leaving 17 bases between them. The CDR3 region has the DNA TGTGCCTGTGACGGCGTACTGGAGCAGGGCACCGATAAACTCATCTTT. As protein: CACDGVLEQGTDKLIF.

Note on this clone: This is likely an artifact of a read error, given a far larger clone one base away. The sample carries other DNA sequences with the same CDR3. The CDR3 region is CALGPMSTYWGILFTDKLIF. In DNA form, the CDR3 reads TGTGCTCTTGGGCCTATGTCTACTTACTGGGGGATACTATTCACCGATAAACTCATCTTT. The genes are TRDV1 and TRDJ1; 12 bases are a match to TRDD3. Trimming removed 5 bases from V and 1 base from J; junction bases left unmatched: 17. The length of the CDR3 is 20 residues. Germline assignment: CDR1 TSWWSYY and CDR2 QGS.

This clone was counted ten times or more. DNA of the CDR3: TGTGCTCTTGGGGAACCACTCTTCCGTACTGGGGGATACCCCAGCTCCTGGGACACCCGACAGATGTTTTTC. Translation: CALGEPLFRTGGYPSSWDTRQMFF. This chain connects TRDV1 to TRDJ3, with TRDD3 matching over 12 bases. TCRdb supplies no J gene; here it was assigned by aligning the nucleotide sequence to germline. V shed 1 base, J shed 0 bases, and the junction held 16 bases outside the gene matches. The CDR3 extends over 24 amino acids. Germline-derived CDR1 and CDR2 are TSWWSYY and QGS.

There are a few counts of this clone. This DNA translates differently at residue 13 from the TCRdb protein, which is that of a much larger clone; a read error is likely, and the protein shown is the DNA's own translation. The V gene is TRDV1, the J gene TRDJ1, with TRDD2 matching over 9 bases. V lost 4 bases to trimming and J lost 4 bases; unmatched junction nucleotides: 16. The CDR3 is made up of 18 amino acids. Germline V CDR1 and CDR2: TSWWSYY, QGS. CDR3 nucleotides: TGTGCTCTTGGGGGGGGCCTTCCTACACATGAGCGGGTCGATAAACTCATCTTT. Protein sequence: CALGGGLPTHERVDKLIF.

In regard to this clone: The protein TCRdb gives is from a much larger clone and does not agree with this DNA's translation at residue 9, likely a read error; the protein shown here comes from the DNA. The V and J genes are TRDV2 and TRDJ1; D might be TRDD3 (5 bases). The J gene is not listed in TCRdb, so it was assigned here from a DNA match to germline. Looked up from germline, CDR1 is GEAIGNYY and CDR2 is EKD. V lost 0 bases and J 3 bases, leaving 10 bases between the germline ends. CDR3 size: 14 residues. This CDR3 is CACDTVDKADKLIF. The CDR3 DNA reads TGTGCCTGTGACACCGTGGATAAGGCCGATAAACTCATCTTT.